This passage covers 30 T cell receptor beta chains from one sample sequenced in a study of naive and memory T cell subsets. Two oligonucleotides, mixed equimolar, formed the beta constant-region primer covering TRBC1 and TRBC2. TCRdb re-called the UMI-ligation and nested PCR reads with MiXCR, one entry per CDR3 protein. The sample has 75,000 to 85,000 distinct CDR3 sequences, about an eighth seen once; the top ten hold 0.75% to 1%. The material sequenced was central memory CD4+ T cells from blood. The receptors were sampled from a human donor in good health.

This clonotype occurred a few times. This chain's CDR3 is CSVSLNFVTGVYIQYF. Here the CDR3 DNA reads TGCAGCGTTAGCCTCAATTTCGTGACAGGGGTTTACATTCAGTACTTC. The chain has TRBV29-1 and TRBJ2-4, with 8 bases that match TRBD1. Looked up from germline, CDR1 is SQVTM and CDR2 is ANQGSEA. This CDR3 is 16 amino acids long. J was trimmed by 8 bases and V by 5 bases; bases with no gene match: 17.

The sample holds many counts of this clonotype. This chain connects TRBV23-1 to TRBJ2-1; D is unclear. TRBV23-1 is classed as an ORF, of uncertain function. The CDR3 runs to 16 residues. Trimming removed 2 bases from V and 6 bases from J, with 17 bases in between. Written as DNA, the CDR3 is TGCGCCAGCAGTCAACGTGACCTTCCGTCGGCCAATGAGCAGTTCTTC. Protein: CASSQRDLPSANEQFF.

This clonotype was recorded a few times. V usage is TRBV27 and J usage is TRBJ2-3; no definite D call. V lost 0 bases and J lost 0, with 7 bases in between. Germline V gene lookup returns CDR1 MNHEY and CDR2 SMNVEV (reference sequence). The CDR3 has 15 residues. CDR3 sequence: CASSLSRRSTDTQYF. The CDR3 nucleotides are TGTGCCAGCAGTTTATCGCGGCGAAGCACAGATACGCAGTATTTT.

This clonotype was counted at least ten times. This chain connects TRBV28 to TRBJ2-1; a possible D gene is TRBD1 (6 bases). Germline V lookup: CDR1 MDHEN, CDR2 SYDVKM. V was shortened by 2 bases and J by 7 bases, with 15 bases between the two germline ends. There are 15 residues in the CDR3. The CDR3 DNA sequence: TGTGCCAGCAGTTTAGTCAGGGGTGGAATAAATGAGCAGTTCTTC. Amino acid sequence: CASSLVRGGINEQFF.

This clonotype was observed at least ten times. This rearrangement joins TRBV5-1 to TRBJ2-3; weak D call: TRBD2 (5 bases). V shed 1 base and J shed 4 bases, with 7 bases lying between them. The germline V gene encodes CDR1 SGHRS and CDR2 YFSETQ. The CDR3 spans 13 residues. CDR3 region: CASSLSRADTQYF. The CDR3 coding sequence is TGCGCCAGCAGCTTGTCGAGGGCAGATACGCAGTATTTT.

This clonotype was observed many times. The chain employs TRBV6-5 and TRBJ1-6; D perhaps matches TRBD1 (5 bases). V was cut by 9 bases and J by 13 bases, with 16 bases left in between. Germline CDR1 and CDR2: MNHEY and SVGAGI. This CDR3 has 12 amino acids. The CDR3 DNA is TGTGCCAGTAGGACGGAGGGGAAGCCCCTCCACTTT. It specifies CASRTEGKPLHF.

This clonotype was detected many times. The V gene is TRBV20-1, the J gene TRBJ2-3; 9 bases fit TRBD2. The germline gives CDR1 DFQATT, CDR2 SNEGSKA (reference sequence). The CDR3 sequence is 14 residues long. The CDR3, as DNA: TGCAGCACTCCCAGGCGGGAGGGCCTAGATACGCAGTATTTT. Amino acids: CSTPRREGLDTQYF.

This clonotype occurred many times. V usage is TRBV2 and J usage is TRBJ2-4, with 7 bases that match TRBD2. Germline CDR1 is SNHLY and CDR2 is FYNNEI. The trim removed 4 bases at V and 2 bases at J, leaving 2 bases unmatched. There are 14 residues in the CDR3. CDR3 sequence (DNA): TGTGCCAGCAGTGCGGGAGGACCCAAAAACATTCAGTACTTC. It codes for CASSAGGPKNIQYF.

The chain has TRBV29-1 and TRBJ2-7, with unresolved D. V was clipped by 0 bases and J by 3 bases, with 9 bases between them. The CDR3 covers 13 residues. Germline loops: CDR1 SQVTM, CDR2 ANQGSEA. The CDR3 sequence: CSVEDSRNYEQYF. CDR3 DNA: TGCAGCGTTGAAGACTCGCGGAACTACGAGCAGTACTTC.

The chain has TRBV30 and TRBJ1-2; D not certain. CDR3 length: 13 residues. Deletions cut 2 bases from V and 4 bases from J, with 11 bases between. Germline CDR1 and CDR2: GTSNPN and SVGIG (reference sequence). The CDR3 loop is CAWSSDVRYGYTF. The DNA for the CDR3 is TGTGCCTGGAGTTCGGACGTGCGCTATGGCTACACCTTC.

This chain connects TRBV3-1 to TRBJ2-1, with D tentatively TRBD2 (6 bases). This CDR3 contains 13 residues. The germline gives CDR1 LGHDT, CDR2 YNNKEL (reference sequence). Trimming removed 4 bases from V and 5 bases from J, with 9 bases in between. Written as DNA, the CDR3 is TGTGCCAGCAGCCCGGAGCGGGACAATGAGCAGTTCTTC. Translating it yields CASSPERDNEQFF.

The chain couples TRBV20-1 to TRBJ1-1; D ambiguous. This CDR3 contains 13 residues. Between the trimmed V and J ends, which lost 6 bases and 4 bases, there was a span of 15 bases. Germline V CDR1 and CDR2: DFQATT, SNEGSKA (reference sequence). CDR3 loop: CSARPQAGTEAFF. The CDR3 DNA sequence: TGCAGTGCAAGGCCCCAAGCGGGCACTGAAGCTTTCTTT.

This clonotype was seen repeatedly, ten times or more. This sequence joins TRBV7-2 and TRBJ2-1; D is unclear. This CDR3 region has 15 residues. Trimming removed 5 bases at V and 2 bases at J, with 13 bases between. CDR1 and CDR2 from the germline V gene are SGHTA and FQGNSA. This chain's CDR3 is CASSPVAGTYNEQFF. The CDR3 region has the DNA TGTGCCAGCAGCCCGGTGGCAGGCACCTACAATGAGCAGTTCTTC.

This clonotype was detected many times. The chain recombines TRBV6-2 or TRBV6-3 with TRBJ2-1; D is possibly TRBD1 or TRBD2 (5 bases each). CDR1 and CDR2 from the germline V gene are MNHEY and SVGEGT. This CDR3 is built from 14 residues. V dropped 7 bases and J dropped 5 bases, with 15 bases sitting between them. The CDR3: CASNPLGTDNEQFF. CDR3 DNA: TGTGCCAGCAATCCCCTTGGGACGGACAATGAGCAGTTCTTC.

This clonotype occurred many times. Written as DNA, the CDR3 is TGCAGTGCTAGAGATGGGGACGGACGAGGACAGGCCATTGACTTTTTGGGGGGCTACACCTTC. Encoded protein: CSARDGDGRGQAIDFLGGYTF. The chain combines TRBV20-1 with TRBJ1-2; 7 nucleotides agree with TRBD1. The V segment lost 0 bases and the J segment 8 bases; nucleotides outside the gene matches: 30. CDR1 is DFQATT, CDR2 SNEGSKA, per germline (reference sequence). This CDR3 is built from 21 residues.

This clonotype was seen a few times. The gene calls are TRBV7-9 and TRBJ1-1; D is unclear. There are 16 residues in the CDR3. V lost 1 base and J 1 base, leaving 13 bases between the germline ends. Per germline, CDR1 SEHNR and CDR2 FQNEAQ (reference sequence). In DNA, the CDR3 is TGTGCCAGCAGCTTAGTGTCCCCCATGGGGAACACTGAAGCTTTCTTT. This encodes CASSLVSPMGNTEAFF.

This clonotype was observed at least ten times. The chain links TRBV7-3 to TRBJ2-7; 10 nucleotides agree with TRBD2. There are 14 residues in the CDR3. V lost 0 bases and J lost 6; bases outside the gene matches: 2. Germline CDR1 SGHTA, CDR2 FQGTGA. The CDR3 sequence is CASSLTSGRAEQYF. The CDR3 DNA is TGTGCCAGCAGCTTAACAAGCGGGAGGGCCGAGCAGTACTTC.

In this sample, this clonotype turned up many times. This rearrangement joins TRBV9 to TRBJ2-1, with 10 bases that match TRBD2. V dropped 4 bases and J dropped 7; count of bases not matched to a gene: 11. The germline gives CDR1 SGDLS, CDR2 YYNGEE. This CDR3 contains 16 residues. The CDR3 sequence: CASSTPSSGSRNEQFF. Written as DNA, the CDR3 is TGTGCCAGCAGCACCCCTTCTAGCGGGAGTAGGAATGAGCAGTTCTTC.

In its sample, this clonotype was seen a few times. CDR3 nucleotides: TGTGCCAGCAGCCCGCTTACAGGGTCTGGGTCTGGAAACACCATATATTTT. Translated, it gives CASSPLTGSGSGNTIYF. The genes are TRBV3-1 and TRBJ1-3; a possible D gene is TRBD1 (6 bases). Germline lookup yields CDR1 LGHDT and CDR2 YNNKEL (reference sequence). V was pared by 4 bases and J by 1 base, with 17 bases between. The CDR3 is 17 amino acids.

The chain joins TRBV12-3 or TRBV12-4 to TRBJ2-1, with 7 bases fitting TRBD2. CDR3 size: 15 residues. Losses at the gene ends were 10 bases for V and 5 bases for J; bases not matched to a gene: 14. CDR3 nucleotide sequence: TGTGCCACCACCTGGGGCGGGAGAGTCAACAATGAGCAGTTCTTC. Its translation: CATTWGGRVNNEQFF.

A few counts support this clonotype. The genes are TRBV4-2 and TRBJ2-1, with 9 bases identical to TRBD2. Germline CDR1 reads LGHNA; CDR2 reads YNFKEQ. Trimming removed 0 bases from V and 8 bases from J; junction bases left unmatched: 14. The CDR3 length is 18 residues. In DNA, the CDR3 is TGTGCCAGCAGCCAAGAGGCCCTAGCGGGGATAGGGGGCGATGAGCAGTTCTTC. This sequence encodes CASSQEALAGIGGDEQFF.

V gene TRBV19 combines with J gene TRBJ1-6; 9 bases align to TRBD1. J was trimmed by 7 bases and V by 10 bases; bases with no gene match: 5. The CDR3 is 13 amino acids. Looked up from germline, CDR1 is LNHDA and CDR2 is SQIVND (reference sequence). The CDR3 spells CATAGQGNSPLHF. DNA of the CDR3: TGTGCCACCGCTGGACAGGGGAATTCACCCCTCCACTTT.

This clonotype was detected only a few times. CDR3 in DNA: TGTGCCAGCAGTTACTCCTGGACAGGTTCGAACACTGAAGCTTTCTTT. Its protein is CASSYSWTGSNTEAFF. The chain combines TRBV6-5 with TRBJ1-1, with TRBD1 identical over 7 bases. CDR3 length: 16 amino acids. Trimming at V came to 0 bases and at J to 1 base, leaving 5 bases not matched to a gene. Germline assignment: CDR1 MNHEY and CDR2 SVGAGI.

The sample holds a few counts of this clonotype. The rearrangement joins TRBV12-5 to TRBJ2-1, with 7 bases identical to TRBD1. CDR3 length: 16 amino acids. The V and J ends lost 6 bases and 4 bases, in that order; junction bases with no gene match: 12. Germline V CDR1 and CDR2: LGHNT, FRNRAP. In nucleotides, the CDR3 is TGTGCTAGTGGGCAGAACAGGGGCCTAACATACAATGAGCAGTTCTTC. It translates to CASGQNRGLTYNEQFF.

This clonotype was observed a handful of times. The chain couples TRBV14 to TRBJ1-6; 8 bases align to TRBD1. The germline V gene encodes CDR1 SGHDN and CDR2 FVKESK. The CDR3 totals 16 residues. V shed 4 bases and J 3 bases; nucleotides not matched to a gene: 5. CDR3 region: CASSPRTGNYNSPLHF. CDR3 DNA sequence: TGTGCCAGCAGCCCGAGGACAGGGAACTATAATTCACCCCTCCACTTT.

The rearrangement joins TRBV12-3 or TRBV12-4 to TRBJ2-1; 8 bases map to TRBD2. This CDR3 has 15 residues. The V and J ends lost 5 bases and 4 bases, in that order; junction bases with no gene match: 7. The CDR3 is CASSPIAGQYNEQFF. CDR3 coding DNA: TGTGCCAGCAGTCCAATAGCGGGACAATACAATGAGCAGTTCTTC.

This clonotype appeared a few times. V and J are TRBV27 and TRBJ1-1; D ambiguous. Per the germline V gene, CDR1 is MNHEY and CDR2 is SMNVEV (reference sequence). V was trimmed by 7 bases and J by 3 bases, leaving 6 bases between them. The CDR3 is 11 residues long. The CDR3 nucleotides read TGTGCCAGCACGGGGTACACTGAAGCTTTCTTT. This sequence encodes CASTGYTEAFF.

The J gene is TRBJ1-3, the V gene TRBV12-3 or TRBV12-4, with D possibly matching TRBD1 (6 bases). V lost 5 bases and J 4 bases, leaving 12 bases between the germline ends. The CDR3 contains 14 residues. The CDR3 sequence: CASSPGQQGNTIYF. The CDR3 bases are TGTGCCAGCAGTCCCGGACAGCAAGGAAACACCATATATTTT.

This clonotype was seen more than once but under ten times. This chain uses TRBV12-3 or TRBV12-4 with TRBJ1-2; D unclear. The CDR3 is 13 residues long. V lost 5 bases to trimming and J lost 7 bases, with 14 bases between them. CDR3 sequence (DNA): TGTGCCAGCAGTCGGACGGAGACTGGTGGCTACACCTTC. It codes for CASSRTETGGYTF.

This clonotype has a handful of counts. This chain links TRBV7-2 with TRBJ1-3, with D perhaps TRBD1 (6 bases). The CDR3 has 14 amino acids. The germline gives CDR1 SGHTA, CDR2 FQGNSA. Trimming stripped 3 bases from V and 2 bases from J, with 8 bases between. CDR3 bases: TGTGCCAGCAGCTTGGGGGCAGCTGGAAACACCATATATTTT. Translating it yields CASSLGAAGNTIYF.